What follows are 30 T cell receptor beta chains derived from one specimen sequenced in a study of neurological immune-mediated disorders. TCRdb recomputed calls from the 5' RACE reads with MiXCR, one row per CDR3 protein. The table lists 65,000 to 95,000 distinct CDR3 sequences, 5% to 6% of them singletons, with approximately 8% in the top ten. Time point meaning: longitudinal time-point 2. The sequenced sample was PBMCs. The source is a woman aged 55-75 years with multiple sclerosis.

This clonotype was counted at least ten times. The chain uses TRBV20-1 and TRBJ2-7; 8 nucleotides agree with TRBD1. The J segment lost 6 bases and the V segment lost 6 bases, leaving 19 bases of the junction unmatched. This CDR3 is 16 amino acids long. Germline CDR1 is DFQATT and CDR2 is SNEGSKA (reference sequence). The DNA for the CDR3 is TGCAGTGCCACGCAACCCCTAATGACAGGGGCTGGCGAGCAGTACTTC. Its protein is CSATQPLMTGAGEQYF.

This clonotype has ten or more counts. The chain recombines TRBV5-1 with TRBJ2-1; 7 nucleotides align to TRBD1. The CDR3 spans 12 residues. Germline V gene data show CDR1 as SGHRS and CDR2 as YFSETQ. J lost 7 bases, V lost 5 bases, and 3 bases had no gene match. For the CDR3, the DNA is TGCGCCAGCAGGACAGGGCTGAATGAGCAGTTCTTC. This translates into CASRTGLNEQFF.

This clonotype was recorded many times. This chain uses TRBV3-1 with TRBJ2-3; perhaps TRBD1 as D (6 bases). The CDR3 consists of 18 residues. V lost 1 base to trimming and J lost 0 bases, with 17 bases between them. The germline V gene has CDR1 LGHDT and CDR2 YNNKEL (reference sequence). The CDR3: CASSQGNKGGFSTDTQYF. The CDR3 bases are TGTGCCAGCAGCCAAGGGAATAAAGGGGGTTTTAGCACAGATACGCAGTATTTT.

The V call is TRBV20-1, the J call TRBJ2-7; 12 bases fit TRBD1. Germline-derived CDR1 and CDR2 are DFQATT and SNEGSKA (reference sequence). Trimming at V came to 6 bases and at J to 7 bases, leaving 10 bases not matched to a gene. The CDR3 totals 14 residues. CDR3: CSANLGQGAWEQYF. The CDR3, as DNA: TGCAGTGCCAATCTGGGACAGGGGGCTTGGGAGCAGTACTTC.

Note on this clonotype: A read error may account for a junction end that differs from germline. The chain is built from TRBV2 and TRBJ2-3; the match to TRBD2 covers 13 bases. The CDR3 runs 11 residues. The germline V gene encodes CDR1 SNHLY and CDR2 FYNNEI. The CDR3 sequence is CASRGGLAGVF. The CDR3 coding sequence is TGTGCCAGCAGAGGAGGACTAGCGGGGGTTTTT.

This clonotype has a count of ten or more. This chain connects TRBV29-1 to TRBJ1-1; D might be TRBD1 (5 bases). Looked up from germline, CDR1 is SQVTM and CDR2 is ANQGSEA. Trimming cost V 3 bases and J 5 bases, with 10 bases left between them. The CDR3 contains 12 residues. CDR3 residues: CSVESEGTEAFF. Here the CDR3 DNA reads TGCAGCGTTGAGTCTGAGGGGACTGAAGCTTTCTTT.

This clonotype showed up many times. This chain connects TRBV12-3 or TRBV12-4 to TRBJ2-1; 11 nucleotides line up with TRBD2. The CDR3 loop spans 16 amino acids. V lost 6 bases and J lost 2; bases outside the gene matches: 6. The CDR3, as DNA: TGTGCCAGCAGAACTAGCGGGGGCCAGCCCTACAATGAGCAGTTCTTC. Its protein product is CASRTSGGQPYNEQFF.

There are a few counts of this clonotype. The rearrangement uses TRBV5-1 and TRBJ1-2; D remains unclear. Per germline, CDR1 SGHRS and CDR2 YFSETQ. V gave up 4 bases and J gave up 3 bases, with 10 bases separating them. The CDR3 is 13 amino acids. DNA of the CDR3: TGCGCCAGCAGCCCCGGGGAGTACTATGGCTACACCTTC. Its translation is CASSPGEYYGYTF.

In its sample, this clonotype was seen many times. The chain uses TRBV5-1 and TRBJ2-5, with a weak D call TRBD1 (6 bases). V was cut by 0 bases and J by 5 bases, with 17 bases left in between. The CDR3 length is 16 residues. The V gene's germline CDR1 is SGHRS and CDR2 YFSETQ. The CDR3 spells CASSLAGTPLTETQYF. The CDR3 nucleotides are TGCGCCAGCAGCTTGGCCGGGACACCACTTACCGAGACCCAGTACTTC.

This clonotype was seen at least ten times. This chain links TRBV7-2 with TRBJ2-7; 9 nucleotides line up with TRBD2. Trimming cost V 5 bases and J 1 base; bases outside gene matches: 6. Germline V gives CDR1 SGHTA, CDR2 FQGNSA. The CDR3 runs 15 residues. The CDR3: CASSDSGGHSYEQYF. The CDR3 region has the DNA TGTGCCAGCAGCGATAGCGGGGGACATTCCTACGAGCAGTACTTC. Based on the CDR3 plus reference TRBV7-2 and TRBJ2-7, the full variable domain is GAGVSQSPSNKVTEKGKDVELRCDPISGHTALYWYRQSLGQGLEFLIYFQGNSAPDKSGLPSDRFSAERTGGSVSTLTIQRTQQEDSAVYLCASSDSGGHSYEQYFGPGTRLTVT.

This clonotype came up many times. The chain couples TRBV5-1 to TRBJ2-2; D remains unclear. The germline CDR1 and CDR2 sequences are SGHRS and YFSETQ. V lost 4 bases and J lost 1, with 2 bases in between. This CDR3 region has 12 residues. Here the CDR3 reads CASSMNTGELFF. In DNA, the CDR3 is TGCGCCAGCAGCATGAACACCGGGGAGCTGTTTTTT.

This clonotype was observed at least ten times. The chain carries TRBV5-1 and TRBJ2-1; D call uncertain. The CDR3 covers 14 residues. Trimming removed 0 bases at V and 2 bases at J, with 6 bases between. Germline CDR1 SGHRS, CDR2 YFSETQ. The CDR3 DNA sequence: TGCGCCAGCAGCTTGGGTTTACCCTACAATGAGCAGTTCTTC. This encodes CASSLGLPYNEQFF.

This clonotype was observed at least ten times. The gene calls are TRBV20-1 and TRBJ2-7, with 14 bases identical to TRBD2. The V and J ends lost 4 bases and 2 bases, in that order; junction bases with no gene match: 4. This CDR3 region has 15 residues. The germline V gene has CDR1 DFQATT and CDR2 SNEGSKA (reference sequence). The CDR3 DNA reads TGCAGTGCTACGGGACTAGCGGGGGATACCTACGAGCAGTACTTC. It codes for CSATGLAGDTYEQYF.

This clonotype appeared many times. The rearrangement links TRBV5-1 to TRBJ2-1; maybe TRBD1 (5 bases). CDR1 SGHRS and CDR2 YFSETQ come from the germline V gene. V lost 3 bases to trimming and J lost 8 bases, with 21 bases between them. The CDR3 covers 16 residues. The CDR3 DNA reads TGCGCCAGCAGCTCGGCCCCGCCCTCAGGGTTGGATGAGCAGTTCTTC. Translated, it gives CASSSAPPSGLDEQFF.

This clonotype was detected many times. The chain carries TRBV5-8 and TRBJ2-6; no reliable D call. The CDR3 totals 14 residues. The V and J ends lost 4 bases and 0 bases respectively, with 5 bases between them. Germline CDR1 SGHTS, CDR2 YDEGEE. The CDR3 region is CASSAGSGANVLTF. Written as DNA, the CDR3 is TGTGCCAGCAGCGCTGGCTCTGGGGCCAACGTCCTGACTTTC.

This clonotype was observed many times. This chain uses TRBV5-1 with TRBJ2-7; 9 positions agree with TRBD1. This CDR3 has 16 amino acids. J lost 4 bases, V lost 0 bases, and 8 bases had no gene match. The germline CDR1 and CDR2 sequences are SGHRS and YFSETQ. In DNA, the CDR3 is TGCGCCAGCAGCTTGGGAGGCGGACAGGGGTCGTACGAGCAGTACTTC. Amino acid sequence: CASSLGGGQGSYEQYF.

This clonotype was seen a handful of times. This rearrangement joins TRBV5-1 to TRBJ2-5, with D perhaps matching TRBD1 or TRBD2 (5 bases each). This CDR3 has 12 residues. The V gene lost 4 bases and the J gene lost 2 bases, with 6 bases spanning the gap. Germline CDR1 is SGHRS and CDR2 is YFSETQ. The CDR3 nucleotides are TGCGCCAGCAGCGGGACGCAAGAGACCCAGTACTTC. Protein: CASSGTQETQYF. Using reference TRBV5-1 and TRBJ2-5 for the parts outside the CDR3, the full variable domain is KAGVTQTPRYLIKTRGQQVTLSCSPISGHRSVSWYQQTPGQGLQFLFEYFSETQRNKGNFPGRFSGRQFSNSRSEMNVSTLELGDSALYLCASSGTQETQYFGPGTRLLVL.

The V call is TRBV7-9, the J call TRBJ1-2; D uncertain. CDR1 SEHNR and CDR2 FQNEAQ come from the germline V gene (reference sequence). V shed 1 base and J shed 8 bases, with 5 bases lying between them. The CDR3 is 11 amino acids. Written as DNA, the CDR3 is TGTGCCAGCAGCTTAGGTCCCGGCTACACCTTC. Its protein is CASSLGPGYTF.

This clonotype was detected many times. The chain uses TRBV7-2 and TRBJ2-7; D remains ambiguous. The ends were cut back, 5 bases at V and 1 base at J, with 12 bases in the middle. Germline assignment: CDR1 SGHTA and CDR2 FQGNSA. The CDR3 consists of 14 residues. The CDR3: CASSPRPVSYEQYF. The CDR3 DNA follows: TGTGCCAGCAGCCCCAGGCCGGTGTCCTACGAGCAGTACTTC.

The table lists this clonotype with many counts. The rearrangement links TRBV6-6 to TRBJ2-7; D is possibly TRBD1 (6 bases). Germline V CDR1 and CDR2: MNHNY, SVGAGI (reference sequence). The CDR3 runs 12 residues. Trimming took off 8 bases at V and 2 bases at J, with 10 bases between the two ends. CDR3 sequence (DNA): TGTGCCAGCGGGACATCTACCTACGAGCAGTACTTC. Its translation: CASGTSTYEQYF.

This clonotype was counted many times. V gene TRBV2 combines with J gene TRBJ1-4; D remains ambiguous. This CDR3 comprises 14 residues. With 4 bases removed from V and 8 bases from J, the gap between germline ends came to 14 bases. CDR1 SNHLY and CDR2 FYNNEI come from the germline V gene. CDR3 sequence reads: CASSGKTIVEKLFF. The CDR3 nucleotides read TGTGCCAGCAGTGGGAAGACGATAGTCGAAAAACTGTTTTTT.

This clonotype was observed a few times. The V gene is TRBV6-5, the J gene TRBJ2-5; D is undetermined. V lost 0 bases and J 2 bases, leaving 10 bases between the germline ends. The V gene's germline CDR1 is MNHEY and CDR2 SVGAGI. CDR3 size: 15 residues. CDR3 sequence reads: CASSYSPGFQETQYF. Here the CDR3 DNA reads TGTGCCAGCAGTTACTCTCCAGGTTTTCAAGAGACCCAGTACTTC.

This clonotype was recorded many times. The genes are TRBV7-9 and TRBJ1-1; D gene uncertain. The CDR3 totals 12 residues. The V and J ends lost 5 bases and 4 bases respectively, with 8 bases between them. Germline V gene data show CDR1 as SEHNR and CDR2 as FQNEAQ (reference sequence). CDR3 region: CASSLPITEAFF. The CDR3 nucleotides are TGTGCCAGCAGCCTCCCAATCACTGAAGCTTTCTTT. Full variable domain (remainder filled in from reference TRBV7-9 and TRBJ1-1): DTGVSQNPRHKITKRGQNVTFRCDPISEHNRLYWYRQTLGQGPEFLTYFQNEAQLEKSRLLSDRFSAERPKGSFSTLEIQRTEQGDSAMYLCASSLPITEAFFGQGTRLTVV.

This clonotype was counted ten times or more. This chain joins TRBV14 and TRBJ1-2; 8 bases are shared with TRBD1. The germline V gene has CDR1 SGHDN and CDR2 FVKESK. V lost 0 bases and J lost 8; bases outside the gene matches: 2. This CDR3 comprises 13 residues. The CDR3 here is CASSQDRGRGYTF. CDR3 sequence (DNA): TGTGCCAGCAGCCAAGACAGGGGGCGCGGCTACACCTTC. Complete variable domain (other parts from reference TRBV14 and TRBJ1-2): EAGVTQFPSHSVIEKGQTVTLRCDPISGHDNLYWYRRVMGKEIKFLLHFVKESKQDESGMPNNRFLAERTGGTYSTLKVQPAELEDSGVYFCASSQDRGRGYTFGSGTRLTVV.

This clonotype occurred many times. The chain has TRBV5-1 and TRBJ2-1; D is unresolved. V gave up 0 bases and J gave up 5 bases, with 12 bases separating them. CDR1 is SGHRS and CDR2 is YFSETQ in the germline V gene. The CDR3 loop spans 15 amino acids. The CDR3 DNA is TGCGCCAGCAGCTTGGTGGTGATGGGTAACAATGAGCAGTTCTTC. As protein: CASSLVVMGNNEQFF. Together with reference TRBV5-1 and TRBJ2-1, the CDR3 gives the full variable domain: KAGVTQTPRYLIKTRGQQVTLSCSPISGHRSVSWYQQTPGQGLQFLFEYFSETQRNKGNFPGRFSGRQFSNSRSEMNVSTLELGDSALYLCASSLVVMGNNEQFFGPGTRLTVL.

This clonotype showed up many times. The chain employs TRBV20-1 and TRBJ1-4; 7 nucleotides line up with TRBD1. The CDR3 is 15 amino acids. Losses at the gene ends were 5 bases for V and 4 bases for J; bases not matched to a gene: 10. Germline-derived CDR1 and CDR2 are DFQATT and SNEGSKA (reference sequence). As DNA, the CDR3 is TGCAGTGCTCAGGGGGGGGAGATTAGTAATGAAAAACTGTTTTTT. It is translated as CSAQGGEISNEKLFF.

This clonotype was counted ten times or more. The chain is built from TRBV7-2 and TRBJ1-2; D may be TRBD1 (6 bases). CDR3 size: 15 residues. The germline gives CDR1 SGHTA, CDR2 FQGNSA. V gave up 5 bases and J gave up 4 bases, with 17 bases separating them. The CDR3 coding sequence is TGTGCCAGCAGCCCCCAGGTCGGGGGCGGCTATGGCTACACCTTC. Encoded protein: CASSPQVGGGYGYTF.

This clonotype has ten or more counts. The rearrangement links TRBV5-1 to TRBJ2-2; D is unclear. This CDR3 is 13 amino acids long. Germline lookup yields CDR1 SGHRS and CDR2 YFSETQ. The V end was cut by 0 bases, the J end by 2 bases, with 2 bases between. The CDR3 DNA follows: TGCGCCAGCAGCTTGGGCAACACCGGGGAGCTGTTTTTT. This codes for CASSLGNTGELFF.

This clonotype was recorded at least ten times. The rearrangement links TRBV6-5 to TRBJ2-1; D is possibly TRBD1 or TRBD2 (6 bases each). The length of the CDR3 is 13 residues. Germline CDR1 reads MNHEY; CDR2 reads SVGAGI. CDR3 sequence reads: CAGGRGPWDEQFF. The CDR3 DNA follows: TGTGCGGGCGGACGGGGGCCCTGGGATGAGCAGTTCTTC.

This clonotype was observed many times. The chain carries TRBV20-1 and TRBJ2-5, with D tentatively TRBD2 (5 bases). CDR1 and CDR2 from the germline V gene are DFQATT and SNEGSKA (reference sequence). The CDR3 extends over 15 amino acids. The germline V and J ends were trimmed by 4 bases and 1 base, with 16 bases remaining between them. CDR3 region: CSATSASPIQETQYF. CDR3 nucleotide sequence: TGCAGTGCTACTTCGGCTAGCCCTATCCAAGAGACCCAGTACTTC.